Shown below are 3 T cell receptor beta chains from a single sample sequenced in a study of blood T cell repertoires in COVID-19. Some clones are missing from TCRdb's copy, which holds only in-frame ones; the method was immunoSEQ multiplex PCR. This sample has about 200,000 clones, with approximately 90% found just once. Sequenced material: peripheral blood. The source of these receptors is a man between 60 and 75 years old with active or convalescent COVID-19.

The gene calls are TRBV18 and TRBJ2-2; 10 nucleotides match TRBD1. This CDR3 contains 17 residues. The germline V gene has CDR1 KGHSH and CDR2 LQKENI. Trimming removed 1 base from V and 7 bases from J; junction bases left unmatched: 9. Here the CDR3 DNA reads TGTGCCAGCTCACCACTCTTCGGGACAGGGGATGGCGGGGAGCTGTTTTTT. The encoded protein is CASSPLFGTGDGGELFF.

The rearrangement links TRBV27 to TRBJ1-1; D is ambiguous. The V end lost 0 bases, the J end lost 0 bases, and 14 bases lay between the germline ends. The CDR3 is made up of 17 amino acids. Per the germline V gene, CDR1 is MNHEY and CDR2 is SMNVEV (reference sequence). The CDR3 reads CASSLSRRRRLNTEAFF. DNA for the CDR3: TGTGCCAGCAGTTTATCTCGCCGACGGAGGTTGAACACTGAAGCTTTCTTT.

The chain links TRBV5-1 to TRBJ2-7; 7 bases fit TRBD1. The J segment lost 0 bases and the V segment lost 3 bases, leaving 9 bases of the junction unmatched. This CDR3 spans 16 amino acids. Germline lookup yields CDR1 SGHRS and CDR2 YFSETQ. CDR3 region: CASSSGRTGTSYEQYF. CDR3 nucleotides: TGCGCCAGCAGCTCCGGCCGGACAGGAACCTCCTACGAGCAGTACTTC.